Listed below are T cell receptor beta chains from one sample, sequenced in a study of T cell clonotyping in hematopoietic cell transplantation. Libraries were prepared by immunoSEQ multiplex PCR; TCRdb keeps only in-frame clonotypes and omits some of them. This sample yields nearly 70,000 clones, of which 85% to 95% are seen a single time; 1.5% to 2% belongs to the top ten. The specimen was peripheral blood mononuclear cells. The receptors come from a man aged 50-60 years in good health. Some clones in this sample may be carry-over from other donors' samples. Both conserved end residues are part of each CDR3. Fields, in order: V gene, J gene, D gene, clone size, CDR3 protein, CDR3 DNA. A D gene is named only where the DNA matches it firmly. Clone size appears in some rows only: once, few, many, or a class for an expanded clone.

TRBV13,TRBJ2-7,.,.,CASSPVGVPYEQYF,TGTGCCAGCAGCCCGGTGGGGGTCCCCTACGAGCAGTACTTC
TRBV6-5,TRBJ1-1,.,once,CASSPTQTEAFF,TGTGCCAGCAGTCCTACACAGACAGAAGCTTTCTTT
TRBV6-1,TRBJ1-5,TRBD1,.,CASSTQGNQPQHF,TGTGCCAGCAGTACACAGGGGAATCAGCCCCAGCATTTT
TRBV18,TRBJ2-7,.,once,CASSPPGQGTYEQYF,TGTGCCAGCTCACCGCCTGGGCAGGGGACGTACGAGCAGTACTTC
TRBV11-1,TRBJ2-7,TRBD2,.,CASSLGTSGTVGQYF,TGTGCCAGCAGCTTAGGGACTAGCGGAACGGTGGGGCAGTACTTC
TRBV19,TRBJ1-5,.,.,CASSIRGNQPQHF,TGTGCCAGTAGTATCAGGGGCAATCAGCCCCAGCATTTT
TRBV5-6,TRBJ1-2,.,.,CASSPDGGRIAGYTF,TGTGCCAGCAGCCCGGATGGGGGGCGCATCGCTGGCTACACCTTC
TRBV5-1,TRBJ2-2,TRBD2,.,CASTSATSGSYTGELFF,TGCGCCAGCACGAGCGCTACTAGCGGGAGCTATACCGGGGAGCTGTTTTTT
TRBV10-3,TRBJ1-4,TRBD1,.,CAAQTGLEEKLFF,TGTGCCGCGCAGACAGGGTTAGAGGAAAAACTGTTTTTT
TRBV4-2,TRBJ2-3,.,.,CASSQRPGLDTQYF,TGTGCCAGCAGCCAAAGACCTGGGTTAGATACGCAGTATTTT
TRBV10-1,TRBJ2-7,.,.,CASSGTYEQYF,TGCGCCAGCTCCGGGACCTACGAGCAGTACTTC
TRBV25-1,TRBJ1-2,TRBD1,.,CASSAGTANFYGYTF,TGTGCCAGCAGTGCCGGGACAGCTAACTTCTATGGCTACACCTTC
TRBV5-1,TRBJ1-1,.,.,CASSSYGTFNTEAFF,TGCGCCAGCAGCTCCTACGGGACATTCAACACTGAAGCTTTCTTT
TRBV5-6,TRBJ1-5,.,once,CASSLMGQPQHF,TGTGCCAGCAGCTTGATGGGTCAGCCCCAGCATTTT
TRBV6-5,TRBJ1-2,.,.,CASSYSPGPYGYTF,TGTGCCAGCAGTTACTCCCCCGGGCCTTATGGCTACACCTTC
TRBV5-4,TRBJ2-5,TRBD2,.,CASSLLAGGDQETQYF,TGTGCCAGCAGCTTGCTAGCGGGGGGGGATCAAGAGACCCAGTACTTC
TRBV2,TRBJ1-5,.,.,CASSDGPWGEPQHF,TGTGCCAGCAGTGACGGGCCGTGGGGTGAGCCCCAGCATTTT
TRBV7-2,TRBJ2-5,TRBD2,.,CASSRGEREPQETQYF,TGTGCCAGCAGCCGGGGTGAGCGGGAGCCCCAGGAGACCCAGTACTTC
TRBV5-4,TRBJ2-7,.,.,CASSLGDRQPFYEQYF,TGTGCCAGCAGCCTAGGGGACCGACAGCCGTTTTACGAGCAGTACTTC
TRBV10-3,TRBJ2-2,.,.,CAISGGVGNTGELFF,TGTGCCATCAGTGGTGGGGTTGGAAATACCGGGGAGCTGTTTTTT
TRBV7-9,TRBJ2-5,.,.,CASSLLAKQETQYF,TGTGCCAGCAGCTTATTGGCAAAACAAGAGACCCAGTACTTC
TRBV5-4,TRBJ2-1,TRBD2,.,CASSLDGSGRPGNEQFF,TGTGCCAGCAGCTTGGATGGTAGCGGGAGACCGGGAAATGAGCAGTTCTTC
TRBV4-3,TRBJ1-5,.,.,CASSREVVEPQHF,TGCGCCAGCAGCCGGGAAGTGGTCGAGCCCCAGCATTTT
TRBV27,TRBJ1-5,.,.,CASSRGGRSNQPQHF,TGTGCCAGCAGCCGGGGGGGAAGGAGCAATCAGCCCCAGCATTTT
TRBV7-2,TRBJ1-6,.,.,CASSSLLGGNSPLHF,TGTGCCAGCAGCTCCCTTTTGGGAGGTAATTCACCCCTCCACTTT
TRBV9,TRBJ1-1,.,.,CASSVAMQGAEAFF,TGTGCCAGCAGCGTAGCTATGCAGGGTGCTGAAGCTTTCTTT